Listed here is a single TCR beta chain. Its antigen is as yet unknown. The CDR3 runs to 14 residues. V lost 7 bases and J lost 3; bases outside the gene matches: 4. CDR1 and CDR2 from the germline V gene are SGHRS and YFSETQ. This sample stems from a study of OX40 agonist ivuxolimab in advanced cancers. The method was immunoSEQ multiplex PCR; TCRdb's version includes in-frame clones alone and lacks a portion of them. The table records some 80,000 clones, 65% to 90% of them present only once. Findings and limits, study-wide: Individuals who were partial responders at 0.1-3.0 mg/kg had clonal expansion that ranked among the lowest. At doses 0.1 to 3.0 mg/kg, CD4+ and CD8+ clones expanded. CD8+ T cells (on average) carried more expanded clones than CD4+ T cells.

The rearrangement uses TRBV5-1 and TRBJ2-3; 11 bases line up with TRBD2. The sample in question was CD4+ or CD8+ T cells sorted from blood, obtained in a trial of the OX40 agonist ivuxolimab. This receptor was identified in an adult with an advanced solid tumor such as melanoma, head and neck, liver or kidney cancer. In nucleotides, the CDR3 is TGCGCCAGCCAGATAGCGGGGGGGACAGATACGCAGTATTTT. Residues: CASQIAGGTDTQYF.